The entry below describes one TCR beta chain. Its target is unknown. The data were taken from a study of radiotherapy plus CTLA-4 blockade in lung cancer. Regarding the study as a whole: TCR clones from tumors expanded in blood after radiotherapy plus ipilimumab.

Sequenced by immunoSEQ multiplex PCR; TCRdb stores in-frame clones only, minus some. The data hold 50,000 to 65,000 clones, with more than 60% observed a single time. Trimming at V came to 3 bases and at J to 1 base, leaving 5 bases not matched to a gene. CDR1 and CDR2 (germline): KGHSH, LQKENI. This CDR3 has 16 residues. Focal radiation plus CTLA-4 blockade with ipilimumab was administered to patients who had chemo-refractory metastatic non-small-cell lung cancer. The origin of this receptor is a human donor with non-small cell lung cancer who had a complete response to radiotherapy plus ipilimumab. The specimen was peripheral blood, collected from a patient treated with radiotherapy plus ipilimumab. This chain uses TRBV18 with TRBJ2-5; 10 nucleotides line up with TRBD1. CDR3 sequence: CASSPGDRGPQETQYF. In nucleotides, the CDR3 is TGTGCCAGCTCACCGGGAGACAGGGGGCCCCAAGAGACCCAGTACTTC.